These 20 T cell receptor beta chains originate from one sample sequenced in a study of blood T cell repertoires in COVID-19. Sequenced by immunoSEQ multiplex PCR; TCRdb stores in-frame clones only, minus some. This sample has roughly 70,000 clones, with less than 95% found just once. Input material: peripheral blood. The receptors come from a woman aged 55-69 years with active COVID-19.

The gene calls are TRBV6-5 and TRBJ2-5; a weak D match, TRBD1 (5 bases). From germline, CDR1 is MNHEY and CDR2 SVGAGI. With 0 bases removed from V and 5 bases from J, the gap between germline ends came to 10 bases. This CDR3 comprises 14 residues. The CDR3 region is CASSYSWGRETQYF. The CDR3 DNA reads TGTGCCAGCAGTTACTCGTGGGGCCGGGAGACCCAGTACTTC.

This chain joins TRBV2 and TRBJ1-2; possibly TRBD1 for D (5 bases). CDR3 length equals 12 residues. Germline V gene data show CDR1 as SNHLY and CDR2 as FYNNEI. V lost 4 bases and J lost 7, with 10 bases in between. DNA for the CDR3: TGTGCCAGCAGTGTGGGGGGTGGTGGCTACACCTTC. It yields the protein CASSVGGGGYTF.

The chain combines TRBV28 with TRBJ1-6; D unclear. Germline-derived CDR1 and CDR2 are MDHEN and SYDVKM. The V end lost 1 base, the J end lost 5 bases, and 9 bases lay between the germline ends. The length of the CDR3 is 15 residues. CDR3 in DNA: TGTGCCAGCAGTTTATCCGTCTTCGATAATTCACCCCTCCACTTT. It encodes CASSLSVFDNSPLHF.

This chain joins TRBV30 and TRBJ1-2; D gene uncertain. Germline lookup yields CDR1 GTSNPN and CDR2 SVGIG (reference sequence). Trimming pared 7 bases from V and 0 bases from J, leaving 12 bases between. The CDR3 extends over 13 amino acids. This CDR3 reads CASGTASNYGYTF. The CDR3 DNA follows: TGTGCCTCCGGAACAGCTTCTAACTATGGCTACACCTTC.

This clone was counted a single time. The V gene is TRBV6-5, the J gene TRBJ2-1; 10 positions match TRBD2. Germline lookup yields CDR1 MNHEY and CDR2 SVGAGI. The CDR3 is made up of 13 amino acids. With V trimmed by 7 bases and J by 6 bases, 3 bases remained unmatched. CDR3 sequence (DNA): TGTGCCAGCACCCGACTAGCGGGCAATGAGCAGTTCTTC. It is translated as CASTRLAGNEQFF.

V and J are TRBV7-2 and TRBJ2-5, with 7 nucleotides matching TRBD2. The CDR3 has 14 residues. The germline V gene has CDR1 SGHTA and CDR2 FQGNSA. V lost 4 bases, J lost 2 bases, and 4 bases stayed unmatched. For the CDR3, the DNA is TGTGCCAGCAGCTCCCTAGCGGTGCAAGAGACCCAGTACTTC. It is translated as CASSSLAVQETQYF.

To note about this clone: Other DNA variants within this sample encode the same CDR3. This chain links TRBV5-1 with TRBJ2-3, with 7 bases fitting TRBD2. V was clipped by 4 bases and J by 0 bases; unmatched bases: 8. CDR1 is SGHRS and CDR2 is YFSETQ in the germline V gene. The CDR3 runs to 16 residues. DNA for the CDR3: TGCGCCAGCAGCCTCCCTAGCGGAGCTAGCACAGATACGCAGTATTTT. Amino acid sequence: CASSLPSGASTDTQYF.

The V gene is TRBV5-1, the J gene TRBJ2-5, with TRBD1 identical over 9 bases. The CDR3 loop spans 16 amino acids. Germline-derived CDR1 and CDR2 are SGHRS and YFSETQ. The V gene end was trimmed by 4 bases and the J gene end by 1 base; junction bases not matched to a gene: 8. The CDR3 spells CASSPGGGQGQETQYF. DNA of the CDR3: TGCGCCAGCAGCCCGGGTGGGGGACAGGGCCAAGAGACCCAGTACTTC.

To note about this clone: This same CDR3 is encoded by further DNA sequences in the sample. This chain's CDR3 is CASSTPGQGTYEQYF. CDR3 sequence (DNA): TGTGCCAGCAGTACCCCGGGACAGGGGACCTACGAGCAGTACTTC. This chain links TRBV28 with TRBJ2-7; 10 bases are shared with TRBD1. Germline CDR1 is MDHEN and CDR2 is SYDVKM. The CDR3 contains 15 residues. The ends lost 5 bases at V and 2 bases at J; junction bases unmatched: 6.

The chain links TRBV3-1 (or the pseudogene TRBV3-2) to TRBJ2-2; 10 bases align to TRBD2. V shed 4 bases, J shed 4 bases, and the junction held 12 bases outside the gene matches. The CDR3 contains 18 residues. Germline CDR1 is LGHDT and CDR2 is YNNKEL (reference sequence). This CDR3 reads CASSPKRLAGSSTGELFF. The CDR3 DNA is TGTGCCAGCAGCCCAAAACGACTAGCGGGTTCTAGCACCGGGGAGCTGTTTTTT.

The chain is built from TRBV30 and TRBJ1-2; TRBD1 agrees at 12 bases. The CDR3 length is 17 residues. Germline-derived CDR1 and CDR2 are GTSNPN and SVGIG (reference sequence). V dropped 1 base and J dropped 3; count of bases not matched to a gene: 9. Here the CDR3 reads CAWSDWDRGRWDYGYTF. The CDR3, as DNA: TGTGCCTGGAGTGATTGGGACAGGGGGCGTTGGGACTATGGCTACACCTTC. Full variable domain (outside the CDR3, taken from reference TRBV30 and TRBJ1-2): SQTIHQWPATLVQPVGSPLSLECTVEGTSNPNLYWYRQAAGRGLQLLFYSVGIGQISSEVPQNLSASRPQDRQFILSSKKLLLSDSGFYLCAWSDWDRGRWDYGYTFGSGTRLTVV.

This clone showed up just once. The CDR3 DNA sequence: TGTGCCAGCAGTGAGCCCGACAGGGGCTTTAACTATGGCTACACCTTC. As protein: CASSEPDRGFNYGYTF. V is TRBV2 and J is TRBJ1-2, with TRBD1 identical over 8 bases. The CDR3 sequence is 16 residues long. Germline values: CDR1 SNHLY, CDR2 FYNNEI. Trimming cost V 3 bases and J 1 base; bases outside gene matches: 7. The complete variable domain, with remaining parts taken from reference TRBV2 and TRBJ1-2, reads EPEVTQTPSHQVTQMGQEVILRCVPISNHLYFYWYRQILGQKVEFLVSFYNNEISEKSEIFDDQFSVERPDGSNFTLKIRSTKLEDSAMYFCASSEPDRGFNYGYTFGSGTRLTVV.

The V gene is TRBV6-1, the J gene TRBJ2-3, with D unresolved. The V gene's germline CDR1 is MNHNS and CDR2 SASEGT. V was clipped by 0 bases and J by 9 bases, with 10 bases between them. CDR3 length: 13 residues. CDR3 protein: CASSEASRVTQYF. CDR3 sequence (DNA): TGTGCCAGCAGTGAAGCTAGCCGGGTCACGCAGTATTTT.

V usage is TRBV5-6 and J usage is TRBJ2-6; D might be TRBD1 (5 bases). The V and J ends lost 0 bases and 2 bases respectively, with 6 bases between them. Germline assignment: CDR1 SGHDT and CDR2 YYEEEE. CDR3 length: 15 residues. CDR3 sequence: CASSLARAGANVLTF. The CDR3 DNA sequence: TGTGCCAGCAGCTTGGCCAGGGCTGGGGCCAACGTCCTGACTTTC.

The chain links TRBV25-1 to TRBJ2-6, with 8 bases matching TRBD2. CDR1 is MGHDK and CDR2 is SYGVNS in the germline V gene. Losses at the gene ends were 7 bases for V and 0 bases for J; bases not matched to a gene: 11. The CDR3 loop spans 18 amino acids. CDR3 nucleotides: TGTGCCAGCAACCCCGGGGGGGGGAATAGCTCTGGGGCCAACGTCCTGACTTTC. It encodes CASNPGGGNSSGANVLTF.

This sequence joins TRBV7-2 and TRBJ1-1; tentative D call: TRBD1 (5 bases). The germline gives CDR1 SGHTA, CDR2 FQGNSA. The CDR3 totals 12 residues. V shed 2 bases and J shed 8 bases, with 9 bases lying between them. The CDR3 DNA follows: TGTGCCAGCAGCTTATTATCAGGGGAAGCTTTCTTT. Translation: CASSLLSGEAFF.

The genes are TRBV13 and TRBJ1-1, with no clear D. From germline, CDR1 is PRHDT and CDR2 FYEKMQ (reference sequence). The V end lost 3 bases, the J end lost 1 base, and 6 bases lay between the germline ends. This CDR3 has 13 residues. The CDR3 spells CASSLQENTEAFF. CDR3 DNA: TGTGCCAGCAGCTTGCAGGAGAACACTGAAGCTTTCTTT.

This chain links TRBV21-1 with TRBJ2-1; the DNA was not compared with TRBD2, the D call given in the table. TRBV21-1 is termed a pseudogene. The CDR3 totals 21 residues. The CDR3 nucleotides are TGTGCCAGCAGCAAAAAGATCGAGCGGGAGGTAGAGGGCCACTCCTACAATGAGCAGTTCTTC. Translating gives CASSKKIEREVEGHSYNEQFF.

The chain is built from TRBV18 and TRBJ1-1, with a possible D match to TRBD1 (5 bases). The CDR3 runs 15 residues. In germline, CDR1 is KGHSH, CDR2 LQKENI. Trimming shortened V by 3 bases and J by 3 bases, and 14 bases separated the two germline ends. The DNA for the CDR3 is TGTGCCAGCTCACCTTTCGGACAACGGGACACTGAAGCTTTCTTT. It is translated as CASSPFGQRDTEAFF.

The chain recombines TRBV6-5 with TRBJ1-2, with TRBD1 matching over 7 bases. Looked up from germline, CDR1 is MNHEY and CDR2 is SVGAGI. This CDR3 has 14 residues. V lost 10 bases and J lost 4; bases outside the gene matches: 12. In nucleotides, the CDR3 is TGTGCCACCCAGGAGTTCAGGGGGTTCTATGGCTACACCTTC. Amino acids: CATQEFRGFYGYTF.